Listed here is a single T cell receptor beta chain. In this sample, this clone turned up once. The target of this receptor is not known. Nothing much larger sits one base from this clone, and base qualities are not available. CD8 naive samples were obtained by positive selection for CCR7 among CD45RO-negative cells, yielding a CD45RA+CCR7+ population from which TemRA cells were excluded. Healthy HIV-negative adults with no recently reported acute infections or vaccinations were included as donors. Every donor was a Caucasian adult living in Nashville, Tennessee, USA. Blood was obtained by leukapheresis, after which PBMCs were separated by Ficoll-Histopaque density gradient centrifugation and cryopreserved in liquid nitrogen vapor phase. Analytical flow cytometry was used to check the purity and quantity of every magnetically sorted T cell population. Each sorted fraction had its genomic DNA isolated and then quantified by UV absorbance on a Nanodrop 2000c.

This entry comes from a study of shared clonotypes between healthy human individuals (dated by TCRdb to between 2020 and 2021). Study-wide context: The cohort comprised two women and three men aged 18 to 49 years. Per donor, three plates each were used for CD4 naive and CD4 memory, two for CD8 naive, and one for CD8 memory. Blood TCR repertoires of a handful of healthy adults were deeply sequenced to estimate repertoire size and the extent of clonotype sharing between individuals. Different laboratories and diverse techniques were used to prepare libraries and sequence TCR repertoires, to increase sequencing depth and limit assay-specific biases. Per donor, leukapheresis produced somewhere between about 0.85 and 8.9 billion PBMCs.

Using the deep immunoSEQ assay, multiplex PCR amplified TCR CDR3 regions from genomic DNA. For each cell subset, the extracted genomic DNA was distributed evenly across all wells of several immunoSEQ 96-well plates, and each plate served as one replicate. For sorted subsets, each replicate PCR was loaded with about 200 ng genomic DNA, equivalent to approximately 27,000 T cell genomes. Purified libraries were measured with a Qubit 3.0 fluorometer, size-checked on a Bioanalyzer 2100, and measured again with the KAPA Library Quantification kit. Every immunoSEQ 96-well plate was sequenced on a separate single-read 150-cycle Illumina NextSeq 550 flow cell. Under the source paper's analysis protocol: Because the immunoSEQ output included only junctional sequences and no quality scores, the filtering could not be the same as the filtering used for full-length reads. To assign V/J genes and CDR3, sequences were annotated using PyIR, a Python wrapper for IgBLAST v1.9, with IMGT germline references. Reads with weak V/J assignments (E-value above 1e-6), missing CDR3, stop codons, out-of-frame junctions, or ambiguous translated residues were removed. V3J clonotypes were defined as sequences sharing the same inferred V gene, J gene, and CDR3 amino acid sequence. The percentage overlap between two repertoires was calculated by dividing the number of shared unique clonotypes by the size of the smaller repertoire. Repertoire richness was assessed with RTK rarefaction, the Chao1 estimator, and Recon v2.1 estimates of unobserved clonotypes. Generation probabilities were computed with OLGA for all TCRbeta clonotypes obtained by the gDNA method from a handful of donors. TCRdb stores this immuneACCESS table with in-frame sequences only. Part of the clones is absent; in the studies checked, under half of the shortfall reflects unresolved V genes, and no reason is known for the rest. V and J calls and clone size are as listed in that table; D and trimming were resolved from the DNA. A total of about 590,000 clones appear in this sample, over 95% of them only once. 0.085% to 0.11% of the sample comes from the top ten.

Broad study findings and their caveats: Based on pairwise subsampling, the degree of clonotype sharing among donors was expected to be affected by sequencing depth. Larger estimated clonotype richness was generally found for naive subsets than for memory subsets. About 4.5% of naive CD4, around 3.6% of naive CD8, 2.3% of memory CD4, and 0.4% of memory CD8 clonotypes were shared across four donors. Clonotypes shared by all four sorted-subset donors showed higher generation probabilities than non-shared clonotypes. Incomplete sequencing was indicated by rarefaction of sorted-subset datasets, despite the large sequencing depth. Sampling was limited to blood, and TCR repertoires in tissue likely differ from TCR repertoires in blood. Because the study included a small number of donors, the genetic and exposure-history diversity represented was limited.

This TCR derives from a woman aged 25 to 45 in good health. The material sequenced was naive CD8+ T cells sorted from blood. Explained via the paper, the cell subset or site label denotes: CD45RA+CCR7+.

The CDR3 protein sequence reads: CASSVQNTEAFF. The sequenced DNA: TGTGCCAGCAGTGTTCAGAACACTGAAGCTTTCTTT. The sequence is built from TRBV25-1 and TRBJ1-1; a confident D gene designation cannot be given. CDR1 MGHDK and CDR2 SYGVNS were looked up in the germline V gene. The trim is 4 bases for V and 1 base for J, with a gap of 4 bases between the germline ends. The CDR3 covers 12 residues, taking in both the cysteine and the phenylalanine. Only CDR3 DNA is held: 36 bases, read in frame from base 1.